This entry concerns a single T cell receptor (beta chain). This CDR3 is built from 17 residues. The germline V gene has CDR1 LNHDA and CDR2 SQIVND (reference sequence). Deletions cut 5 bases from V and 3 bases from J, with 22 bases between. This sample is drawn from a study of blood T cell repertoires in COVID-19. Method: immunoSEQ multiplex PCR; TCRdb's copy keeps in-frame clones and lacks some. The data hold about 250,000 clones, with roughly 85% observed a single time. This chain connects TRBV19 to TRBJ1-2, with D tentatively TRBD1 (5 bases). Sequencing used peripheral blood. This TCR came from a man younger than 30 with active or convalescent COVID-19. CDR3 in DNA: TGTGCCAGTAGTGCGGGACTCGGGGCAATTTTTGACTATGGCTACACCTTC. Translating gives CASSAGLGAIFDYGYTF.